This is a list of T cell receptor beta chains from one sample in a study of human CD8 memory T cell subsets. Reprocessing the 5' RACE reads, TCRdb reports a single entry for every CDR3 protein and omits DNA. The table lists 12,000 or so distinct CDR3 sequences. The sample comprised CD8+ T cells from PBMCs. These receptors all come from a human donor in good health. Each CDR3 is given with its conserved first and last residue. Clone size is given for some rows only: seen once, a few or many times, or a class if the clone is expanded.

clone_size | j_call | v_call | cdr3_aa
. | TRBJ2-7 | TRBV7-8 | CASSLGNDYEQYF
. | TRBJ1-4 | TRBV4-1 | CASSQEGPGLIFNEKLFF
. | TRBJ1-1 | TRBV9 | CASSVEGTNTEAFF
. | TRBJ2-1 | TRBV27 | CATSGLAGVTEQFF
. | TRBJ1-4 | TRBV27 | CASSFLGTAEKLFF
. | TRBJ2-1 | TRBV13 | CASSFLKEGLYNEQFF
. | TRBJ2-1 | TRBV13 | CASSRSDNEQFF
. | TRBJ2-3 | TRBV30 | CAWMYRADTQYF
medium-sized | TRBJ2-7 | TRBV15 | CATSRDSTSHEQYF
. | TRBJ1-6 | TRBV11-2 | CASSLGVFSSSYNSPLHF
. | TRBJ1-3 | TRBV5-1 | CASSLDSGTGNTIYF
. | TRBJ1-5 | TRBV6-1 | CASSILRDSRGNQPQHF
medium-sized | TRBJ2-1 | TRBV7-3 | CASSLGGQNNEQFF
. | TRBJ2-2 | TRBV3-1 | CASSQDVGEQTGELFF
. | TRBJ2-7 | TRBV7-6 | CASSLARIDEQYF
. | TRBJ2-3 | TRBV10-3 | CAISEWLKTDTQYF
. | TRBJ2-7 | TRBV5-1 | CASSLEQAYEQYF
. | TRBJ2-7 | TRBV27 | CASSLGVEYEQYF
. | TRBJ2-7 | TRBV29-1 | CSVDIRGTSGPSYEQYF
. | TRBJ2-3 | TRBV4-3 | CASSQDLYSYSTDTQYF
medium-sized | TRBJ2-1 | TRBV15 | CASRIAGVKNEQFF
. | TRBJ2-7 | TRBV20-1 | CSASNVSGLTYEQYF
. | TRBJ2-3 | TRBV4-1 | CASSQDRTIDTQYF
. | TRBJ1-1 | TRBV28 | CASSSPSDTQGDPEAFF
. | TRBJ2-5 | TRBV7-3 | CASSLAGGPAETQYF
. | TRBJ1-6 | TRBV6-2/TRBV6-3 | CASSYPSPLHF
. | TRBJ2-7 | TRBV12-3/TRBV12-4 | CASSLGTGGYEQYF
. | TRBJ2-7 | TRBV19 | CASSIGRVFYEQYF
medium-sized | TRBJ2-3 | TRBV24-1 | CATSDPGLADTQYF
. | TRBJ2-7 | TRBV7-9 | CASSPGQGAGEQYF
large | TRBJ2-7 | TRBV4-1 | CASSQGEASYEQYF
large | TRBJ1-1 | TRBV29-1 | CSVEGGISNEAFF
. | TRBJ1-2 | TRBV24-1 | CATSAQGGFGDYGYTF
. | TRBJ1-5 | TRBV4-1 | CASSQAGQVQPQHF
. | TRBJ2-2 | TRBV4-3 | CASSQDVGLAPNTGELFF
large | TRBJ2-3 | TRBV4-3 | CASSQDVGPADTQYF
. | TRBJ1-1 | TRBV5-1 | CASSYYRGPRMNTEAFF
. | TRBJ1-6 | TRBV10-3 | CAISETAYNSPLHF
. | TRBJ1-1 | TRBV4-3 | CASSQGTGGEEAFF
. | TRBJ1-6 | TRBV5-1 | CASSLEGRVASPLHF
. | TRBJ1-2 | TRBV12-3/TRBV12-4 | CASRTGQGGYGYTF
medium-sized | TRBJ2-1 | TRBV4-3 | CASSEGVSSYNEQFF
. | TRBJ2-1 | TRBV15 | CATSRDRDGLYNEQFF
medium-sized | TRBJ2-1 | TRBV7-9 | CASRVLAQDPPSYNEQFF
. | TRBJ2-7 | TRBV5-1 | CASSLGASREQYF
medium-sized | TRBJ2-7 | TRBV29-1 | CSVSGLAGPYEQYF
. | TRBJ2-3 | TRBV5-8 | CASSFRDRVRGEDTQYF
. | TRBJ1-6 | TRBV7-2 | CASSVRQGGNSPLHF
medium-sized | TRBJ1-6 | TRBV7-2 | CASSRTRSSYNSPLHF
. | TRBJ2-1 | TRBV5-1 | CASGTELYNEQFF
. | TRBJ1-1 | TRBV4-1 | CASSQRGPTEAFF
. | TRBJ2-2 | TRBV9 | CASSVEGSSPGELFF